This TCR beta chain was found in a study of T-cell reconstitution after alpha-beta-depleted transplantation in children. Preparation of the TCRbeta library was carried out with unique molecular identifiers. Using its own MiXCR run on the PCR reads, TCRdb lists one record per CDR3 protein. The sample includes approximately 400,000 distinct CDR3 sequences, approximately 11% of them seen just once. V gave up 2 bases and J gave up 6 bases, with 13 bases separating them. This CDR3 is 15 amino acids long. The rearrangement uses TRBV12-3 or TRBV12-4 and TRBJ2-2; the D gene is possibly TRBD1 (5 bases). This sequence was found in a human donor who donated a stem cell graft to a child with acute myeloid leukemia. The sample in question was PBMCs from the stem cell graft donor, obtained from the stem cell graft. The CDR3 DNA follows: TGTGCCAGCAGTTTAATCCAGGGTTGGTCCGGGGAGCTGTTTTTT. The encoded protein is CASSLIQGWSGELFF.